The 8 T cell receptor delta chains presented below share a single source sample, sequenced in a study of γδ T cells in repeated Plasmodium falciparum infection (dated by TCRdb to the early 2020s). Library preparation employed multiplex PCR. TCRdb records Illumina MiSeq as the sequencer. TCRdb processed the public reads again with the CATT caller, after which rows with matching DNA were combined. Here the sample has more than 70,000 delta-chain clones; 0.9% to 1% occur a single time. The ten largest clonotypes hold around 9.6% of the sample. For bulk TCR repertoire analysis, Vgamma9/Vdelta2+ and Vdelta2-negative gammadelta T cell populations were flow-sorted out of peripheral blood mononuclear cells. Sequencing input: gamma-delta T cells from blood. The source of these receptors is a pool of human donors (malaria-infected and uninfected, not separated).

This clone showed up many times. The chain employs TRDV2 and TRDJ1; tentatively, D is TRDD2 (5 bases). Because TCRdb records no J gene, it was assigned here through a match of the DNA to germline. Trimming took 7 bases from V and 1 from J, leaving 6 bases between them. The CDR3 sequence is 11 residues long. Germline V gives CDR1 GEAIGNYY, CDR2 EKD. The CDR3 DNA sequence: TGTGCCTGCCCTTCCACCGATAAACTCATCTTT. It encodes CACPSTDKLIF.

A remark on this clone: The amino acid sequence in TCRdb belongs to a much larger clone and departs from this DNA's translation at residue 3, likely a sequencing read error; the sequence shown is translated from the DNA. The chain couples TRDV1 to TRDJ1; D is possibly TRDD3 (5 bases). Assignment of the J gene here rests on matching the DNA to germline, because TCRdb gives none. Germline assignment: CDR1 TSWWSYY and CDR2 QGS. The CDR3 loop spans 18 amino acids. This chain's CDR3 is CAIGVRWAPDVQADKLIF. The CDR3 bases are TGTGCTATTGGGGTCCGTTGGGCCCCGGATGTACAGGCCGATAAACTCATCTTT.

A few counts support this clone. A read error likely explains why the TCRdb protein, taken from a much larger clone, differs from this DNA's translation at residue 12; the protein shown is translated from the DNA. The chain combines TRDV1 with TRDJ1, with a weak D call TRDD2 (5 bases). The J gene, not given by TCRdb, was assigned here from a germline match of the nucleotide sequence. This CDR3 has 16 amino acids. The germline gives CDR1 TSWWSYY, CDR2 QGS. The chain's CDR3 is CALGEPFPPYTGKLIF. In DNA, the CDR3 is TGTGCTCTTGGAGAGCCTTTTCCTCCTTACACCGGTAAACTCATCTTT.

This clone was seen more than once but under ten times. Translating this DNA gives a protein that differs at residue 14 from the TCRdb one, which belongs to a much larger clone; a read error is likely, and the protein shown is this translation. The rearrangement uses TRDV1 and TRDJ1, with TRDD3 identical over 10 bases. The J gene, missing from TCRdb, was assigned here through DNA to germline matching. CDR1 TSWWSYY and CDR2 QGS come from the germline V gene. The CDR3 is made up of 18 amino acids. V dropped 0 bases and J dropped 7; count of bases not matched to a gene: 14. The CDR3 is CALGELGFLGGYAGKLIF. CDR3 nucleotides: TGTGCTCTTGGGGAACTGGGATTCCTAGGGGGATACGCCGGTAAACTCATCTTT.

This clone was seen repeatedly, ten times or more. One base separates it from a far larger clone, so it is likely a read error. Other nucleotide sequences in the sample specify the same CDR3. This rearrangement joins TRDV2 to TRDJ1, with 13 bases identical to TRDD3. TCRdb supplies no J gene; here it was assigned by aligning the nucleotide sequence to germline. This CDR3 has 18 residues. Germline V CDR1 and CDR2: GEAIGNYY, EKD. In nucleotides, the CDR3 is TGTGCCTGTGACACCTTGTTACTGGGGGATACGAAGACCGACAAACTCATCTTT. Encoded protein: CACDTLLLGDTKTDKLIF.

This clone came up a few times. TCRdb has a much larger clone's protein, which differs at residue 3 from the translation of this DNA, likely because of a read error; what is shown is the protein translated from the DNA. The rearrangement uses TRDV3 and TRDJ1; TRDD2 agrees at 8 bases. V shed 5 bases, J shed 2 bases, and the junction held 22 bases outside the gene matches. CDR1 and CDR2 from the germline V gene are TVYSNPD and GDNSRS (reference sequence). The CDR3 has 18 amino acids. The DNA for the CDR3 is TGTGCCCCTCGCCTTCCTAGCAAGTACTGGGCTAATACCGATAAACTCATCTTT. Encoded protein: CAPRLPSKYWANTDKLIF.

This clone appeared many times. Only one base separates this from a far larger clonotype, so it likely reflects a read error. Other nucleotide sequences from this sample produce the same CDR3. The chain recombines TRDV1 with TRDJ1, with D possibly being TRDD3 (5 bases). The CDR3 is made up of 17 amino acids. Germline lookup yields CDR1 TSWWSYY and CDR2 QGS. The V end lost 0 bases, the J end lost 2 bases, and 16 bases lay between the germline ends. In nucleotides, the CDR3 is TGTGCTCTTGGGGAACTCCATCCCCCACTGGATACCGATAAACTCATCTTT. Translating gives CALGELHPPLDTDKLIF.

This clone was found a few times. This likely stems from a read error, as it lies one base from a far larger clone. This sample includes further DNA sequences coding for the same CDR3. The rearrangement links TRDV2 to TRDJ3; the match to TRDD3 covers 10 bases. TCRdb offers no J gene call, so here the DNA was matched to germline to obtain one. The CDR3 contains 19 residues. CDR1 is GEAIGNYY and CDR2 is EKD in the germline V gene. The CDR3 spells CACDTVLGDASWDTRQMFF. The CDR3 nucleotides are TGTGCCTGTGACACCGTACTGGGGGATGCCTCCTGGGACACCCGGCAGATGTTTTTC.